Presented here are 23 T cell receptor beta chains from one specimen sequenced in a study of blood T cell repertoires in COVID-19. Assay used: immunoSEQ multiplex PCR; TCRdb lists only in-frame clones, some missing. Among approximately 150,000 clones listed, about four fifths were seen once. Sample: peripheral blood. Source of these receptors: a human donor in a cohort sampled during active COVID-19.

The chain couples TRBV5-6 to TRBJ2-1; 12 positions agree with TRBD2. The V segment lost 0 bases and the J segment 8 bases; nucleotides outside the gene matches: 9. Germline lookup yields CDR1 SGHDT and CDR2 YYEEEE. There are 17 residues in the CDR3. CDR3 sequence: CASSLALTSGSRDEQFF. CDR3 coding DNA: TGTGCCAGCAGCTTGGCCTTGACTAGCGGGAGTCGCGATGAGCAGTTCTTC.

This rearrangement joins TRBV4-3 to TRBJ2-2; possibly TRBD2 for D (5 bases). CDR1 is LGHNA and CDR2 is YSLEER in the germline V gene. The CDR3 loop spans 18 amino acids. The V end lost 4 bases, the J end lost 0 bases, and 18 bases lay between the germline ends. CDR3 in DNA: TGCGCCAGCAGCCGGAGTCTAGCTCAATACGCGAACACCGGGGAGCTGTTTTTT. Protein: CASSRSLAQYANTGELFF.

This sequence joins TRBV12-3 or TRBV12-4 and TRBJ1-1; 10 bases map to TRBD1. This CDR3 has 13 amino acids. J gave up 6 bases and V 5 bases, and 3 bases lay outside the gene matches. CDR3 DNA sequence: TGTGCCAGCAGTGACAGGGGGCGGGCTGAAGCTTTCTTT. Its translation is CASSDRGRAEAFF.

This chain connects TRBV28 to TRBJ2-7, with no clear D. Trimming stripped 1 base from V and 5 bases from J, with 3 bases between. CDR3 length: 11 amino acids. Per the germline V gene, CDR1 is MDHEN and CDR2 is SYDVKM. In nucleotides, the CDR3 is TGTGCCAGCAGTTTATCAAACGAGCAGTACTTC. Translation gives CASSLSNEQYF.

This clone was recorded once. The genes are TRBV15 and TRBJ2-5, with 9 bases fitting TRBD2. This CDR3 is 16 amino acids long. Germline loops: CDR1 LNHNV, CDR2 YYDKDF (reference sequence). V was clipped by 8 bases and J by 4 bases; unmatched bases: 14. The CDR3, as DNA: TGTGCCACCCGCCCCGGTAGCGGGAGTTCGCGAGAGACCCAGTACTTC. Translating gives CATRPGSGSSRETQYF.

This clone was detected only once. The chain has TRBV29-1 and TRBJ2-5; D might be TRBD1 (7 bases). V lost 5 bases to trimming and J lost 5 bases, with 18 bases between them. CDR3 length: 14 amino acids. In germline, CDR1 is SQVTM, CDR2 ANQGSEA. The chain's CDR3 is CSVTGAGKGETQYF. For the CDR3, the DNA is TGCAGCGTTACAGGGGCGGGAAAGGGGGAGACCCAGTACTTC.

V usage is TRBV6-5 and J usage is TRBJ2-7, with 9 nucleotides matching TRBD2. J was trimmed by 0 bases and V by 6 bases; bases with no gene match: 6. CDR1 is MNHEY and CDR2 is SVGAGI in the germline V gene. This CDR3 spans 15 amino acids. The CDR3 protein is CASRLAGISSYEQYF. As DNA, the CDR3 is TGTGCCAGCAGGCTAGCGGGAATAAGCTCCTACGAGCAGTACTTC.

The DNA for the CDR3 is TGTGCCTGCCGCCAGGAGACTAGCAACAATGAGCAGTTCTTC. Translation gives CACRQETSNNEQFF. The chain joins TRBV6-5 to TRBJ2-1; 7 nucleotides agree with TRBD2. The CDR3 is made up of 14 amino acids. Trimming at V came to 11 bases and at J to 5 bases, leaving 12 bases not matched to a gene. Germline lookup yields CDR1 MNHEY and CDR2 SVGAGI.

This clone is a singleton in its sample. This chain links TRBV5-4 with TRBJ2-3, with 8 bases that match TRBD2. J was trimmed by 4 bases and V by 0 bases; bases with no gene match: 7. Germline-derived CDR1 and CDR2 are SGHNT and YYREEE (reference sequence). This CDR3 comprises 16 residues. The CDR3 DNA follows: TGTGCCAGCAGCTTGGCCGCGGGAGGTAGCCCAGATACGCAGTATTTT. This encodes CASSLAAGGSPDTQYF.

This clone was picked up one time. The V gene is TRBV24-1, the J gene TRBJ2-1; TRBD1 aligns across 7 bases. CDR3 length: 15 residues. V shed 4 bases, J shed 8 bases, and the junction held 10 bases outside the gene matches. From germline, CDR1 is KGHDR and CDR2 SFDVKD. In DNA, the CDR3 is TGTGCCACCAGTGAATACAGGGGCGGAACGCATGAGCAGTTCTTC. Amino acid sequence: CATSEYRGGTHEQFF.

The chain links TRBV11-3 to TRBJ1-1; D perhaps matches TRBD1 (5 bases). Trimming cost V 4 bases and J 0 bases, with 6 bases left between them. From germline, CDR1 is SGHNT and CDR2 YENEEA. The CDR3 contains 13 residues. The CDR3 DNA is TGTGCCAGCAGCTCACAGGTGAACACTGAAGCTTTCTTT. As protein: CASSSQVNTEAFF.

A few counts support this clone. J is TRBJ1-5 and V is TRBV7-2; D not certain. The CDR3 spans 13 residues. V lost 8 bases and J lost 5, with 13 bases in between. CDR1 is SGHTA and CDR2 is FQGNSA in the germline V gene. The DNA for the CDR3 is TGTGCCAGCTCCGGTTCGGGATATCAGCCCCAGCATTTT. It translates to CASSGSGYQPQHF.

The CDR3 sequence: CASSTVLAEAKNIQYF. CDR3 nucleotides: TGTGCCAGCAGTACTGTCTTAGCGGAAGCCAAAAACATTCAGTACTTC. The V gene is TRBV2, the J gene TRBJ2-4; TRBD2 is a possible D gene (6 bases). The CDR3 extends over 16 amino acids. CDR1 SNHLY and CDR2 FYNNEI come from the germline V gene. The V end was cut by 5 bases, the J end by 0 bases, with 14 bases between.

V and J are TRBV20-1 and TRBJ1-3; D gene unclear. V lost 6 bases and J 3 bases, leaving 15 bases between the germline ends. The CDR3 loop spans 14 amino acids. Germline CDR1 is DFQATT and CDR2 is SNEGSKA (reference sequence). Written as DNA, the CDR3 is TGCAGTGCAAGTCGGCGGGGAGATGGAAACACCATATATTTT. Translating gives CSASRRGDGNTIYF.

This chain joins TRBV12-3 or TRBV12-4 and TRBJ2-2, with D unresolved. Trimming stripped 6 bases from V and 2 bases from J, with 4 bases between. The CDR3 sequence is 12 residues long. CDR3 in DNA: TGTGCCAGCAGCACAAACACCGGGGAGCTGTTTTTT. It translates to CASSTNTGELFF.

This clone was counted between two and nine times. The CDR3: CASSQGLADTDTQYF. For the CDR3, the DNA is TGTGCCAGCAGCCAGGGACTAGCGGACACAGATACGCAGTATTTT. The rearrangement links TRBV11-3 to TRBJ2-3; the match to TRBD2 covers 11 bases. This CDR3 is 15 amino acids long. Per germline, CDR1 SGHNT and CDR2 YENEEA. Unmatched junction bases numbered 3, after V lost 5 bases and J lost 2 bases.

The table lists this clone with a few counts. The rearrangement joins TRBV29-1 to TRBJ2-1; D is unclear. The CDR3 covers 13 residues. The germline V gene encodes CDR1 SQVTM and CDR2 ANQGSEA. V was pared by 2 bases and J by 10 bases, with 15 bases between. The DNA of the CDR3 is TGCAGCGTTGAAATAGGAGATAACACCGAGCAGTTCTTC. Amino acid sequence: CSVEIGDNTEQFF.

The chain carries TRBV7-3 and TRBJ1-1; no definite D call. Trimming pared 5 bases from V and 0 bases from J, leaving 7 bases between. Per the germline V gene, CDR1 is SGHTA and CDR2 is FQGTGA. This CDR3 region has 13 residues. The CDR3 DNA reads TGTGCCAGCAGCCGCAGTATGAACACTGAAGCTTTCTTT. It specifies CASSRSMNTEAFF.

The CDR3 nucleotides read TGTGCCAGCAGCCAGGACGGGAGCTCCTACGAGCAGTACTTC. Amino acid sequence: CASSQDGSSYEQYF. The rearrangement joins TRBV7-3 to TRBJ2-7; tentative D call: TRBD2 (6 bases). Trimming removed 5 bases at V and 0 bases at J, with 11 bases between. This CDR3 has 14 amino acids. Germline CDR1 reads SGHTA; CDR2 reads FQGTGA.

The rearrangement joins TRBV20-1 to TRBJ1-4; D is unclear. The CDR3 contains 11 residues. Germline V CDR1 and CDR2: DFQATT, SNEGSKA (reference sequence). V shed 6 bases and J shed 7 bases, with 9 bases lying between them. The CDR3 DNA reads TGCAGTGCCAGACACAGTGAAAAACTGTTTTTT. Protein product: CSARHSEKLFF.

This chain links TRBV6-5 with TRBJ2-7; 11 nucleotides line up with TRBD2. Germline V gives CDR1 MNHEY, CDR2 SVGAGI. J gave up 0 bases and V 4 bases, and 2 bases lay outside the gene matches. The CDR3 covers 15 residues. Here the CDR3 reads CASSLAGGSSYEQYF. The CDR3 DNA is TGTGCCAGCAGTTTAGCGGGAGGGTCCTCCTACGAGCAGTACTTC.

V usage is TRBV28 and J usage is TRBJ2-1, with 10 bases fitting TRBD2. J lost 2 bases, V lost 5 bases, and 6 bases had no gene match. Germline assignment: CDR1 MDHEN and CDR2 SYDVKM. CDR3 length: 16 residues. The CDR3 sequence: CASSPALAGAYNEQFF. Written as DNA, the CDR3 is TGTGCCAGCAGTCCCGCCCTAGCGGGGGCCTACAATGAGCAGTTCTTC.

The chain links TRBV2 to TRBJ2-1; D is undetermined. The V end was cut by 6 bases, the J end by 3 bases, with 12 bases between. Germline V lookup: CDR1 SNHLY, CDR2 FYNNEI. There are 14 residues in the CDR3. The CDR3 nucleotides read TGTGCCAGCAGCGACTCCCTGTACTACAATGAGCAGTTCTTC. This codes for CASSDSLYYNEQFF.